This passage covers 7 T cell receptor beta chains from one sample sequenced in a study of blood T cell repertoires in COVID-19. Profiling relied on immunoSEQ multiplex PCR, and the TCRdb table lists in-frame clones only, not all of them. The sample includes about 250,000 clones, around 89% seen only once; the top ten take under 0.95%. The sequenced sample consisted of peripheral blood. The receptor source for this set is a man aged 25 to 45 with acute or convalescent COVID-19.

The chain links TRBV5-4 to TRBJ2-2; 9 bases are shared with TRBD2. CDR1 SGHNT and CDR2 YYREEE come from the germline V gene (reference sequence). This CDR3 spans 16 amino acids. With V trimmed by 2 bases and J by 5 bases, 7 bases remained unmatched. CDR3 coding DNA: TGTGCCAGCAGCTTCGGCGGGGGGGCTGTTACCGGGGAGCTGTTTTTT. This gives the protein CASSFGGGAVTGELFF.

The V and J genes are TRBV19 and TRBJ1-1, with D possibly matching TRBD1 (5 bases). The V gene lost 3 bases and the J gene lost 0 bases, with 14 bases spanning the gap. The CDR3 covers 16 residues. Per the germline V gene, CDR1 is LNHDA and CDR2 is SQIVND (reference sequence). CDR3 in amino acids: CASSMRQSVMNTEAFF. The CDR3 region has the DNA TGTGCCAGTAGTATGCGACAGTCCGTTATGAACACTGAAGCTTTCTTT.

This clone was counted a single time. CDR3: CASSPLTGRAEAFF. The CDR3 DNA follows: TGTGCCAGCAGTCCCCTGACAGGTCGGGCTGAAGCTTTCTTT. This chain joins TRBV27 and TRBJ1-1; possibly TRBD1 for D (6 bases). The CDR3 totals 14 residues. In germline, CDR1 is MNHEY, CDR2 SMNVEV (reference sequence). V was clipped by 5 bases and J by 6 bases, with 16 bases between them.

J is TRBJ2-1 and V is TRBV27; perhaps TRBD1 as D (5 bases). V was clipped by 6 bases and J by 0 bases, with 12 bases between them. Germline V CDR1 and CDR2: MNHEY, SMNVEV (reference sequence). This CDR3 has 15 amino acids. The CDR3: CASSQGRSSYNEQFF. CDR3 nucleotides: TGTGCCAGCAGCCAGGGCAGGAGCTCCTACAATGAGCAGTTCTTC.

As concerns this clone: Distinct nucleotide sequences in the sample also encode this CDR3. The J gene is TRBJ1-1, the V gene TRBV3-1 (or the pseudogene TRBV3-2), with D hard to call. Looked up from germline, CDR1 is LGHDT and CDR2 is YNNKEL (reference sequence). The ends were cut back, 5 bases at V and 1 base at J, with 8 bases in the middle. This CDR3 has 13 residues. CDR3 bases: TGTGCCAGCAGCAGACGGGGGAACACTGAAGCTTTCTTT. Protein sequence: CASSRRGNTEAFF.

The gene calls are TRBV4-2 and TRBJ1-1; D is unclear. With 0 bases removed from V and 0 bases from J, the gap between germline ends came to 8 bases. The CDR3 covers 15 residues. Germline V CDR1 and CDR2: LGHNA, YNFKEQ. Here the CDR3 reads CASSQDLYLNTEAFF. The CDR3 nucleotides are TGTGCCAGCAGCCAAGATCTCTACCTGAACACTGAAGCTTTCTTT.

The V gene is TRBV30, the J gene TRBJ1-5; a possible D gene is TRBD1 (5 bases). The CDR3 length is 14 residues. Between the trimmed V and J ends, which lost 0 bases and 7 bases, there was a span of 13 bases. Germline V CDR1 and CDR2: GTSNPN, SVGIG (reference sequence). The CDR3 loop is CAWSVLGEGQPQHF. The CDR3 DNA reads TGTGCCTGGAGTGTACTGGGGGAGGGGCAGCCCCAGCATTTT. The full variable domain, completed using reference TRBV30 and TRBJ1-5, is SQTIHQWPATLVQPVGSPLSLECTVEGTSNPNLYWYRQAAGRGLQLLFYSVGIGQISSEVPQNLSASRPQDRQFILSSKKLLLSDSGFYLCAWSVLGEGQPQHFGDGTRLSIL.